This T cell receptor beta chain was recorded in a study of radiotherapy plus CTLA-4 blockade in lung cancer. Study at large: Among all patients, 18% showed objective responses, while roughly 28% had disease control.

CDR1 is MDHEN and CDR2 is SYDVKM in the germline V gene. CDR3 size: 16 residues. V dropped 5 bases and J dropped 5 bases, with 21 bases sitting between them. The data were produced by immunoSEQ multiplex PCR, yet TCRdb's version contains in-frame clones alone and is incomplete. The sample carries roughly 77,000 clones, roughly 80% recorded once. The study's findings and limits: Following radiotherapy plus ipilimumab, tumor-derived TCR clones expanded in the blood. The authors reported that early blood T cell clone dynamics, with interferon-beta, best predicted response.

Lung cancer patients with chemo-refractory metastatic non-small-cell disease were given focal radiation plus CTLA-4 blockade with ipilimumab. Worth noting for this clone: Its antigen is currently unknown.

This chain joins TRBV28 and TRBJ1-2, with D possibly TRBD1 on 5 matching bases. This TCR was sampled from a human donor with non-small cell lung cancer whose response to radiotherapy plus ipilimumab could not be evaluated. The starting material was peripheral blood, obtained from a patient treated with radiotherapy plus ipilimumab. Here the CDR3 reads CASSPPYTGRGYGYTF. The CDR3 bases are TGTGCCAGCAGTCCACCTTACACAGGACGGGGGTATGGCTACACCTTC.